Listed below are T cell receptor beta chains from one sample, sequenced in a study of shared clonotypes between healthy human individuals. This table comes from immunoSEQ multiplex PCR, and its TCRdb copy is limited to in-frame clones, with some not included. The table has a few hundred thousand clones, roughly 85% seen once. The specimen sequenced was PBMCs. The receptors here all came from a middle-aged woman in good health. Some clones in this sample may be carry-over from other donors' samples. Both conserved end residues are part of each CDR3. The D gene is left open where the match is weak. Expanded clones are given a class, and other clones once, few, many or no size at all.

d_gene	abundance	v_gene	j_gene	CDR3aa	CDR3nt
-	-	TRBV7-3	TRBJ1-1	CASSLTGTNTEAFF	TGTGCCAGCAGCTTAACAGGGACGAACACTGAAGCTTTCTTT
-	-	TRBV27	TRBJ1-5	CASSLSRASQPQHF	TGTGCCAGCAGTCTGAGCAGGGCCAGCCAGCCCCAGCATTTT
-	-	TRBV2	TRBJ1-3	CASKFGPGRNTIYF	TGTGCCAGCAAGTTTGGACCTGGGAGAAACACCATATATTTT
-	-	TRBV5-1	TRBJ2-7	CASSLATSYEQYF	TGCGCCAGCAGTCTAGCGACTAGTTACGAGCAGTACTTC
TRBD2	-	TRBV18	TRBJ2-5	CASSTGSGGGETQYF	TGTGCCAGCTCAACCGGGTCGGGAGGAGGAGAGACCCAGTACTTC
-	-	TRBV2	TRBJ1-1	CASSVHMNTEAFF	TGTGCCAGCAGTGTACACATGAACACTGAAGCTTTCTTT
-	few	TRBV28	TRBJ1-4	CASSANEKLFF	TGTGCCAGCTCTGCTAATGAAAAACTGTTTTTT
-	-	TRBV27	TRBJ2-2	CASSTRDPRSTGELFF	TGTGCCAGCAGCACCCGGGACCCCAGGAGCACCGGGGAGCTGTTTTTT
TRBD1	-	TRBV2	TRBJ2-7	CASRTGSYEQYF	TGTGCCAGCCGGACAGGGAGCTACGAGCAGTACTTC
TRBD2	-	TRBV9	TRBJ2-1	CASSVAGSGEQFF	TGTGCCAGCAGCGTAGCAGGTAGCGGGGAGCAGTTCTTC
TRBD1	-	TRBV7-8	TRBJ2-7	CASSKLRTGTYEQYF	TGTGCCAGCTCGAAACTTCGGACAGGCACCTACGAGCAGTACTTC
TRBD1	-	TRBV18	TRBJ1-5	CASSIDRDQPQHF	TGTGCCAGCTCAATTGACAGGGATCAGCCCCAGCATTTT
TRBD1	-	TRBV2	TRBJ1-6	CASSEDRYNSPLHF	TGTGCCAGCAGTGAGGACAGGTATAATTCACCCCTCCACTTT
-	-	TRBV6-1	TRBJ2-6	CASSPSAGANVLTF	TGTGCCAGCAGCCCCTCTGCTGGGGCCAACGTCCTGACTTTC
TRBD1	-	TRBV5-4	TRBJ1-1	CASSWGQLNTEAFF	TGTGCCAGCAGCTGGGGACAGCTGAACACTGAAGCTTTCTTT
TRBD2	-	TRBV7-9	TRBJ2-2	CAGKKLRREDTGELFF	TGTGCCGGGAAGAAGCTTCGGCGGGAGGACACCGGGGAGCTGTTTTTT
TRBD2	-	TRBV29-1	TRBJ2-1	CSVAPSGRYNEQFF	TGCAGCGTGGCCCCTAGCGGGAGGTACAATGAGCAGTTCTTC
TRBD2	-	TRBV11-2	TRBJ2-7	CASSLLAGTYEQYF	TGTGCCAGCAGCCTTTTAGCGGGTACTTACGAGCAGTACTTC
-	-	TRBV28	TRBJ1-2	CASSPDTDYGYTF	TGTGCCAGCAGTCCGGACACTGACTATGGCTACACCTTC
-	-	TRBV30	TRBJ2-7	CAWTPGTSYEQYF	TGTGCCTGGACCCCCGGGACCTCCTACGAGCAGTACTTC
-	-	TRBV4-3	TRBJ1-2	CASSQAAGGLNYGYTF	TGCGCCAGCAGCCAAGCCGCCGGGGGTCTCAACTATGGCTACACCTTC
-	-	TRBV18	TRBJ1-4	CASSFGGADEKLFF	TGTGCCAGCTCATTCGGGGGCGCGGATGAAAAACTGTTTTTT
TRBD1	-	TRBV11-2	TRBJ1-2	CASSTYGQGAGYGYTF	TGTGCCAGCAGCACCTACGGACAGGGGGCGGGCTATGGCTACACCTTC
-	few	TRBV5-8	TRBJ2-7	CASSLVSSYEQYF	TGTGCCAGCAGCTTGGTTAGCTCCTACGAGCAGTACTTC
TRBD1	many	TRBV15	TRBJ1-1	CATSRDLRGLAFF	TGTGCCACCAGCAGAGATCTGAGGGGGCTAGCTTTCTTT
-	-	TRBV7-2	TRBJ2-5	CASSFGSGVRETQYF	TGTGCCAGCAGCTTTGGGTCCGGAGTACGAGAGACCCAGTACTTC
-	-	TRBV6-5	TRBJ1-1	CASSYRSGHLEAFF	TGTGCCAGCAGTTACCGTTCGGGGCACCTTGAAGCTTTCTTT
TRBD1	-	TRBV7-3	TRBJ1-6	CASSLRQGSSPLHF	TGTGCCAGCAGCTTAAGACAGGGGTCCTCACCCCTCCACTTT
TRBD2	few	TRBV5-4	TRBJ2-1	CASSPLAGSYNEQFF	TGTGCCAGCAGCCCACTAGCGGGCTCCTACAATGAGCAGTTCTTC
-	many	TRBV10-3	TRBJ1-2	CAIGAVGGGYTF	TGTGCCATCGGGGCGGTTGGAGGAGGCTACACCTTC
-	-	TRBV19	TRBJ1-1	CASSPSSFTEAFF	TGTGCCAGTAGCCCTTCATCGTTCACTGAAGCTTTCTTT
-	-	TRBV9	TRBJ2-7	CASSPSLANAYEQYF	TGTGCCAGCAGCCCGTCGCTGGCTAATGCCTACGAGCAGTACTTC
TRBD1	once	TRBV5-1	TRBJ2-7	CASSLEDRGQDEQYF	TGCGCCAGCAGCTTGGAAGACAGGGGGCAGGACGAGCAGTACTTC
TRBD2	-	TRBV14	TRBJ2-1	CASSLSGRAVYEQFF	TGTGCCAGCAGCCTTAGCGGGAGGGCCGTATATGAGCAGTTCTTC
TRBD2	-	TRBV28	TRBJ2-7	CASSFISGRGYEQYF	TGTGCCAGCAGTTTTATTAGCGGGAGAGGTTACGAGCAGTACTTC
-	-	TRBV5-1	TRBJ2-2	CASSRAITGELFF	TGCGCCAGCTCCCGCGCGATCACCGGGGAGCTGTTTTTT
TRBD2	few	TRBV18	TRBJ2-7	CASSPLPAGGPGDEQYF	TGTGCCAGCTCACCACTCCCAGCGGGAGGGCCGGGGGACGAGCAGTACTTC
-	-	TRBV21-1	TRBJ2-1	CASSKLGLCEQFF	TGTGCCAGCAGCAAATTAGGGCTTTGTGAGCAGTTCTTC
-	-	TRBV19	TRBJ2-3	CASSIAGTDTQYF	TGTGCCAGTAGTATAGCGGGGACAGATACGCAGTATTTT
-	-	TRBV19	TRBJ2-7	CASSLQGVSYEQYF	TGTGCCAGTAGTTTGCAGGGAGTAAGTTACGAGCAGTACTTC
-	-	TRBV7-2	TRBJ2-7	CASSSPTRGGGAAYEQYF	TGTGCCAGCAGCTCCCCAACCCGAGGGGGGGGCGCCGCCTACGAGCAGTACTTC
-	-	TRBV11-3	TRBJ2-1	CASSPRSYNEQFF	TGTGCCAGCAGCCCGCGTTCCTACAATGAGCAGTTCTTC
-	many	TRBV7-2	TRBJ2-7	CASSREGGGPYEQYF	TGTGCCAGCAGCCGTGAGGGGGGAGGCCCCTACGAGCAGTACTTC
-	-	TRBV30	TRBJ2-1	CAWRSDSYNEQFF	TGTGCCTGGAGGTCGGACTCATACAATGAGCAGTTCTTC
-	-	TRBV7-9	TRBJ2-5	CASSPRGAGETQYF	TGTGCCAGCAGCCCCCGAGGGGCGGGAGAGACCCAGTACTTC
-	-	TRBV30	TRBJ2-5	CAWSAGGLRGTQYF	TGTGCCTGGAGTGCTGGAGGGCTGCGGGGGACCCAGTACTTC
-	-	TRBV6-1	TRBJ1-5	CASSEYSGSNQPQHF	TGTGCCAGCAGTGAATATAGCGGTAGCAATCAGCCCCAGCATTTT
TRBD2	-	TRBV6-5	TRBJ2-2	CASSYEGLVGTGELFF	TGTGCCAGCAGTTACGAAGGACTAGTGGGCACCGGGGAGCTGTTTTTT
-	-	TRBV7-9	TRBJ2-2	CASSFTGELFF	TGTGCCAGCAGCTTCACCGGGGAGCTGTTTTTT
-	once	TRBV5-1	TRBJ2-1	CASSFAHTRAEGLDEQFF	TGCGCCAGCAGCTTTGCTCATACTAGAGCGGAAGGACTGGATGAGCAGTTCTTC
-	-	TRBV4-2	TRBJ1-3	CASSQGAGSGNTIYF	TGTGCCAGCAGCCAAGGCGCAGGGTCTGGAAACACCATATATTTT
-	-	TRBV7-2	TRBJ1-4	CASSPRSGWDEKLFF	TGTGCCAGCAGCCCTAGGTCAGGGTGGGATGAAAAACTGTTTTTT
-	-	TRBV5-5	TRBJ2-7	CASSLAGNEQYF	TGTGCCAGCAGCTTGGCAGGGAACGAGCAGTACTTC
-	-	TRBV5-6	TRBJ1-2	CASSLEGVGVGGYTF	TGTGCCAGCAGCTTGGAGGGAGTGGGGGTTGGTGGCTACACCTTC
TRBD1	-	TRBV11-2	TRBJ2-7	CASSAPRGQGREQYF	TGTGCCAGCAGCGCCCCGAGAGGACAGGGACGAGAGCAGTACTTC
TRBD2	-	TRBV2	TRBJ2-1	CASRLADYNEQFF	TGTGCCAGTCGACTAGCGGACTACAATGAGCAGTTCTTC